This T cell receptor beta chain was identified during a study of OX40 agonist ivuxolimab in advanced cancers. Study-level information: Every 2 weeks, patients received ivuxolimab intravenously, dosed at 0.01 to 10 mg/kg. A history of anti-PD-1, anti-PD-L1 or anti-CTLA-4 therapy was acceptable, and roughly 40% had some.

Concerning this clone itself: Its antigen is currently unknown.

Overall study results and limits: Averaging showed that CD8+ T cells had more expanded clones than CD4+ did.

The method was immunoSEQ multiplex PCR; TCRdb's version includes in-frame clones alone and lacks a portion of them. This sample has around 100,000 clones, with approximately 89% found just once. This receptor was identified in an adult with an advanced solid tumor such as melanoma, head and neck, liver or kidney cancer. Sequenced here: CD4+ or CD8+ T cells sorted from blood, sampled in a trial of the OX40 agonist ivuxolimab.

CDR3 DNA: TGTGCCAGCCTTAAACATTATGGCTACACCTTC. It is translated as CASLKHYGYTF. The chain employs TRBV28 and TRBJ1-2; no firm D call. The V end lost 8 bases, the J end lost 5 bases, and 9 bases lay between the germline ends. Germline assignment: CDR1 MDHEN and CDR2 SYDVKM. The CDR3 totals 11 residues.